This TCR beta chain was captured in a study of T cells after yellow fever vaccination. TCRdb itself ran the 5' RACE reads through MiXCR, one entry per CDR3 protein. The sample shows about 73,000 distinct CDR3 sequences, approximately 7.5% of them seen only once. Trimming removed 5 bases at V and 5 bases at J, with 13 bases between. This CDR3 has 13 amino acids. Germline CDR1 and CDR2: SGHTA and FQGNSA. The TCR was taken from a young man who received the YFV17D yellow fever vaccine. The V call is TRBV7-2, the J call TRBJ2-7; D is perhaps TRBD2 (5 bases). The sample was CD8+ T cells sorted from PBMCs, taken on the day of the yellow fever booster vaccination. The CDR3 region is CASSLTSGNEQYF. The CDR3 DNA reads as TGTGCCAGCAGCCTCACGTCCGGGAACGAGCAGTACTTC.